This TCR beta chain comes out of a study of cytomegalovirus exposure and HLA in healthy donors. V lost 2 bases and J 5 bases, leaving 13 bases between the germline ends. Germline values: CDR1 MNHNS, CDR2 SASEGT. The length of the CDR3 is 14 residues. A multiplex PCR was run with 60 Vbeta primers and 13 Jbeta primers. Profiled with immunoSEQ multiplex PCR; TCRdb holds only in-frame clones, not every one. The sample comprises about 130,000 clones, roughly four fifths of which are singletons, and over 0.95% rests with the top ten. The chain combines TRBV6-1 with TRBJ2-7; a weak D match, TRBD2 (6 bases). The source of this sequence is a girl aged 2 to 9 in good health and CMV-seronegative. Specimen: PBMCs. This CDR3 is CASSELGGRNEQYF. The CDR3 coding sequence is TGTGCCAGCAGTGAACTCGGAGGGCGGAACGAGCAGTACTTC.